The clone carrying this T cell receptor beta chain has only one observation. Germline V gene data show CDR1 as SGHRS and CDR2 as YFSETQ. This CDR3 spans 15 amino acids. V gave up 4 bases and J gave up 6 bases, with 18 bases separating them. The data were taken from a study of regulatory T cells in long-lasting Graves disease. Specified time point: persistent/refractory GD, antithyroid drugs over 5 years with positive TRAb. Generation of the TCR library employed RNA extracted from PBMCs. Relying on iRepertoire HTBI primers and Arm-PCR of CDR3 regions, the team built TCR beta libraries. TCRdb reanalysed the multiplex PCR reads using MiXCR and keeps one entry per CDR3 protein. The sample includes more than 300,000 distinct CDR3 sequences, approximately 25% of them seen just once.

The sequence came from a middle-aged woman with Graves disease. The genes are TRBV5-1 and TRBJ2-3; D is uncertain. The input for sequencing was peripheral blood mononuclear cells (PBMCs), taken when the disease was refractory, from a patient treated with antithyroid drugs. The CDR3: CASSVETPVGDTQYF. The CDR3 DNA reads as TGCGCCAGCAGCGTCGAGACCCCCGTGGGGGATACGCAGTATTTT.